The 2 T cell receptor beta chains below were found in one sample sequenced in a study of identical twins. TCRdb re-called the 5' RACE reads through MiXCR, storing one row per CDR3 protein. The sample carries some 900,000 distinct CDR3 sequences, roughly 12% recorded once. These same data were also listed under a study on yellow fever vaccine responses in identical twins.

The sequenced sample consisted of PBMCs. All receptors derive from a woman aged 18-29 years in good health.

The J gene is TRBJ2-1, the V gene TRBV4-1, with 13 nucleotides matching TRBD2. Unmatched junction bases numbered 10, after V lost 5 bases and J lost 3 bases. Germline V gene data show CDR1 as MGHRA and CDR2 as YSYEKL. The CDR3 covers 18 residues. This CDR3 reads CASSSLAGGPMIYNEQFF. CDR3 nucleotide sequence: TGCGCCAGCAGCTCACTAGCGGGAGGGCCAATGATCTACAATGAGCAGTTCTTC.

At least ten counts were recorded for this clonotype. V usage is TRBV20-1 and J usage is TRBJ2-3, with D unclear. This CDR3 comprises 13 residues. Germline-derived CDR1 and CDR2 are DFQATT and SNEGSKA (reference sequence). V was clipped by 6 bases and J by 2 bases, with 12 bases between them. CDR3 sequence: CSANQVPTDTQYF. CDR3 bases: TGCAGTGCAAATCAGGTCCCCACAGATACGCAGTATTTT.